One sample yielded the 27 T cell receptor beta chains listed below, sequenced in a study of early T cells in non-severe SARS-CoV-2 infection. One entry per CDR3 protein results from TCRdb running MiXCR on the 5' RACE reads. There are tens of thousands of distinct CDR3 sequences in the sample; over 9.5% occur only once, and around 6.3% lies in the top ten. The source material was whole blood. The receptors were sampled from an adult who was a healthcare worker with PCR-confirmed SARS-CoV-2 infection or an uninfected control (not recorded which).

This clonotype was seen ten or more times. The chain joins TRBV11-2 to TRBJ2-1; D is perhaps TRBD1 (7 bases). V gave up 5 bases and J gave up 4 bases, with 15 bases separating them. The CDR3 loop spans 15 amino acids. The germline V gene encodes CDR1 SGHAT and CDR2 FQNNGV. CDR3 amino acids: CASSNAGQTYNEQFF. DNA of the CDR3: TGTGCCAGCAGCAACGCGGGACAGACATACAATGAGCAGTTCTTC.

The chain joins TRBV7-3 to TRBJ2-2, with 8 bases lining up with TRBD2. The germline gives CDR1 SGHTA, CDR2 FQGTGA. There are 16 residues in the CDR3. V shed 5 bases, J shed 1 base, and the junction held 6 bases outside the gene matches. The CDR3 loop reads CASSTSGEGNTGELFF. As DNA, the CDR3 is TGTGCCAGCAGCACTAGCGGTGAGGGGAACACCGGGGAGCTGTTTTTT.

This clonotype was detected a few times. The J gene is TRBJ2-1, the V gene TRBV29-1; maybe TRBD2 (6 bases). Germline CDR1 is SQVTM and CDR2 is ANQGSEA. V was cut by 0 bases and J by 2 bases, with 14 bases left in between. The CDR3 loop spans 16 amino acids. The CDR3 bases are TGCAGCGTTGAAGATCTGAGCAGCGGGCCCTACAATGAGCAGTTCTTC. This translates into CSVEDLSSGPYNEQFF.

The table lists this clonotype with a few counts. V usage is TRBV4-3 and J usage is TRBJ1-2, with D uncertain. The CDR3 extends over 15 amino acids. Per germline, CDR1 LGHNA and CDR2 YSLEER. Between the trimmed V and J ends, which lost 4 bases and 4 bases, there was a span of 16 bases. The CDR3 DNA reads TGCGCCAGCAGCCGGGGAAGAGGGATCGGCTATGGCTACACCTTC. It encodes CASSRGRGIGYGYTF.

V is TRBV5-5 and J is TRBJ2-3, with TRBD1 matching 7 bases. This CDR3 is built from 16 residues. CDR1 is SGHKS and CDR2 is YYEKEE in the germline V gene (reference sequence). Trimming cost V 4 bases and J 3 bases; bases outside gene matches: 11. The CDR3 sequence is CASSPRQGTLTDTQYF. DNA of the CDR3: TGTGCCAGCAGCCCGCGACAGGGAACTTTGACAGATACGCAGTATTTT.

This chain connects TRBV18 to TRBJ2-5, with D perhaps TRBD1 (5 bases). Germline values: CDR1 KGHSH, CDR2 LQKENI. The germline V and J ends were trimmed by 3 bases and 5 bases, with 13 bases remaining between them. The CDR3 is 14 residues long. The CDR3 protein is CASSPQGSGETQYF. CDR3 nucleotides: TGTGCCAGCTCACCGCAGGGATCAGGGGAGACCCAGTACTTC.

In its sample, this clonotype was seen many times. This chain joins TRBV21-1 and TRBJ1-6. TRBV21-1 is marked as a pseudogene. CDR3 size: 15 residues. The CDR3 protein is CASSETPPPCSPLHF. The CDR3 nucleotides read TGTGCCAGCAGCGAGACTCCTCCGCCTTGTTCACCCCTCCACTTT.

This clonotype was counted many times. CDR3 residues: CASRSPGELFF. DNA for the CDR3: TGTGCCAGCAGGAGTCCCGGGGAGCTGTTTTTT. The gene calls are TRBV6-2 or TRBV6-3 and TRBJ2-2; D is uncertain. The CDR3 is made up of 11 amino acids. Germline assignment: CDR1 MNHEY and CDR2 SVGEGT. Trimming removed 6 bases from V and 6 bases from J, with 5 bases in between.

This clonotype was picked up many times. V gene TRBV20-1 combines with J gene TRBJ2-3; 10 bases are shared with TRBD2. V was pared by 1 base and J by 6 bases, with 4 bases of the junction left unmatched. The germline V gene has CDR1 DFQATT and CDR2 SNEGSKA (reference sequence). The CDR3 loop spans 14 amino acids. In nucleotides, the CDR3 is TGCAGTGCTAGAGTAGCGGGAGGTTCTGATACGCAGTATTTT. Translation: CSARVAGGSDTQYF.

This clonotype has only a few counts. The chain recombines TRBV20-1 with TRBJ1-1; D may be TRBD1 (5 bases). CDR1 and CDR2 (germline): DFQATT, SNEGSKA (reference sequence). The CDR3 contains 13 residues. Trimming left V 3 bases short and J 2 bases short, with 10 bases between. The CDR3 region is CSASLQANTEAFF. CDR3 DNA: TGCAGTGCTAGTCTACAGGCTAACACTGAAGCTTTCTTT.

A few counts support this clonotype. The V call is TRBV27, the J call TRBJ2-5, with 8 bases that match TRBD1. V shed 0 bases, J shed 6 bases, and the junction held 6 bases outside the gene matches. The CDR3 is 15 amino acids. Germline V gene lookup returns CDR1 MNHEY and CDR2 SMNVEV (reference sequence). CDR3 region: CASSLSWGQEQTQYF. The DNA for the CDR3 is TGTGCCAGCAGTTTATCGTGGGGACAGGAACAGACCCAGTACTTC.

This clonotype was recorded at least ten times. This chain uses TRBV12-3 or TRBV12-4 with TRBJ2-5; D is perhaps TRBD1 (5 bases). V dropped 5 bases and J dropped 4 bases, with 17 bases sitting between them. There are 15 residues in the CDR3. The CDR3, as DNA: TGTGCCAGCAGTGTTAGGTCAACCACAGGAGAGACCCAGTACTTC. This gives the protein CASSVRSTTGETQYF.

The chain has TRBV4-2 and TRBJ2-1, with 7 bases aligning to TRBD1. CDR1 and CDR2 from the germline V gene are LGHNA and YNFKEQ. The CDR3 is 15 residues long. Germline trimming cut 1 base from V and 2 bases from J; bases unmatched to any gene: 2. The CDR3 region has the DNA TGTGCCAGCAGCCAAGCCGGGACAGCCTACAATGAGCAGTTCTTC. Its translation is CASSQAGTAYNEQFF.

This clonotype has more than one count but fewer than ten. The chain uses TRBV3-1 and TRBJ1-2; TRBD1 agrees at 8 bases. After removal of 5 bases from V and 7 bases from J, the junction contained 6 bases not matched to a gene. This CDR3 is built from 13 residues. Germline assignment: CDR1 LGHDT and CDR2 YNNKEL (reference sequence). CDR3 coding DNA: TGTGCCAGCAGCGCGACAGGGGACAGTGGCTACACCTTC. It encodes CASSATGDSGYTF.

This clonotype was detected many times. The J gene is TRBJ2-7, the V gene TRBV20-1; tentative D call: TRBD2 (6 bases). The CDR3 spans 15 residues. The germline V and J ends were trimmed by 1 base and 0 bases, with 13 bases remaining between them. Germline assignment: CDR1 DFQATT and CDR2 SNEGSKA (reference sequence). The CDR3 coding sequence is TGCAGTGCTAGAGGTCTAGCGCTCAGCTCCTACGAGCAGTACTTC. It yields the protein CSARGLALSSYEQYF.

The V and J genes are TRBV5-1 and TRBJ2-5; 8 bases fit TRBD1. Trimming removed 0 bases from V and 2 bases from J; junction bases left unmatched: 9. Looked up from germline, CDR1 is SGHRS and CDR2 is YFSETQ. The CDR3 spans 17 residues. CDR3 nucleotide sequence: TGCGCCAGCAGCTTGGTCCTCGGGGACAGGAGACAAGAGACCCAGTACTTC. This sequence encodes CASSLVLGDRRQETQYF.

Notes on this clonotype: A read error may explain this, as a much larger clone is one base away. The V call is TRBV20-1, the J call TRBJ1-1; D remains ambiguous. With 3 bases removed from V and 6 bases from J, the gap between germline ends came to 11 bases. Germline assignment: CDR1 DFQATT and CDR2 SNEGSKA (reference sequence). The CDR3 is 12 residues long. CDR3 nucleotides: TGCAGTGCTAGCGAACCTAACGCTGAAGCTTTCTTT. Encoded protein: CSASEPNAEAFF.

This clonotype has at least ten counts. The genes are TRBV5-5 and TRBJ2-3; TRBD2 agrees at 13 bases. J was trimmed by 1 base and V by 3 bases; bases with no gene match: 2. The CDR3 extends over 16 amino acids. Germline V gene data show CDR1 as SGHKS and CDR2 as YYEKEE (reference sequence). CDR3 in DNA: TGTGCCAGCAGCTCAGGGACTAGCGGGGGCACAGATACGCAGTATTTT. Translation: CASSSGTSGGTDTQYF.

This clonotype was observed at least ten times. The chain links TRBV5-6 to TRBJ2-1; D tentatively reads TRBD1 or TRBD2 (5 bases each). Deletions cut 2 bases from V and 8 bases from J, with 17 bases between. CDR1 SGHDT and CDR2 YYEEEE come from the germline V gene. The CDR3 length is 15 residues. The DNA of the CDR3 is TGTGCCAGCAGCTTTCCTTCCGGGGACGGGGATGAGCAGTTCTTC. It is translated as CASSFPSGDGDEQFF.

This chain joins TRBV10-2 and TRBJ1-1; D possibly corresponds to TRBD1 (5 bases). V was shortened by 1 base and J by 2 bases, with 8 bases between the two germline ends. Germline V gene lookup returns CDR1 WSHSY and CDR2 SAAADI. The CDR3 extends over 14 amino acids. The chain's CDR3 is CASSEYGGNTEAFF. CDR3 sequence (DNA): TGCGCCAGCAGTGAGTATGGGGGTAACACTGAAGCTTTCTTT.

This chain joins TRBV20-1 and TRBJ1-2; D remains ambiguous. The CDR3 totals 12 residues. The ends were cut back, 3 bases at V and 8 bases at J, with 13 bases in the middle. Germline V gene lookup returns CDR1 DFQATT and CDR2 SNEGSKA (reference sequence). This CDR3 reads CSARTAEGGYTF. CDR3 DNA sequence: TGCAGTGCTAGGACTGCGGAAGGGGGCTACACCTTC.

This clonotype showed up many times. The chain employs TRBV6-1 and TRBJ1-4; weak D call: TRBD1 (5 bases). Germline lookup yields CDR1 MNHNS and CDR2 SASEGT. CDR3 length: 16 residues. Trimming took off 8 bases at V and 5 bases at J, with 21 bases between the two ends. The CDR3 DNA reads as TGTGCCAGCCAGAGGACGGTCGGGGACCCGAATGAAAAACTGTTTTTT. It yields the protein CASQRTVGDPNEKLFF.

The chain has TRBV2 and TRBJ1-6; no clear D. The CDR3 runs 13 residues. Trimming took 2 bases from V and 9 from J, leaving 8 bases between them. Germline values: CDR1 SNHLY, CDR2 FYNNEI. CDR3 sequence: CASSEQSGSPLHF. CDR3 DNA: TGTGCCAGCAGTGAACAGTCGGGTTCACCCCTCCACTTT.

CDR3 nucleotides: TGTGCCAGCAGCCCTCTAGCGGGAGGACGGTGGTCCTACGAGCAGTACTTC. The encoded protein is CASSPLAGGRWSYEQYF. The chain is built from TRBV7-2 and TRBJ2-7; 11 nucleotides agree with TRBD2. The V segment lost 5 bases and the J segment 1 base; nucleotides outside the gene matches: 10. Germline assignment: CDR1 SGHTA and CDR2 FQGNSA. The CDR3 is 17 amino acids.

CDR3 bases: TGCAGTGCTCCTTCAACTAGCTTAGCAGATACGCAGTATTTT. It encodes CSAPSTSLADTQYF. V usage is TRBV20-1 and J usage is TRBJ2-3, with D possibly matching TRBD2 (6 bases). Germline V lookup: CDR1 DFQATT, CDR2 SNEGSKA (reference sequence). Trimming cost V 5 bases and J 4 bases, with 16 bases left between them. The CDR3 contains 14 residues.

CDR3 bases: TGTGCCAGCAGCTCCACTAGCGGGGGCTCCTACGAGCAGTACTTC. This translates into CASSSTSGGSYEQYF. J is TRBJ2-7 and V is TRBV7-6; TRBD2 agrees at 11 bases. V gave up 4 bases and J gave up 0 bases; unmatched junction bases: 2. This CDR3 region has 15 residues. From germline, CDR1 is SGHVS and CDR2 FNYEAQ.

This clonotype was detected many times. J is TRBJ2-7 and V is TRBV2; D unresolved. V lost 1 base and J lost 3, with 7 bases in between. The CDR3 is 13 residues long. Germline lookup yields CDR1 SNHLY and CDR2 FYNNEI. The CDR3 reads CASSEDGHYEQYF. In nucleotides, the CDR3 is TGTGCCAGCAGTGAAGATGGGCACTACGAGCAGTACTTC. The whole variable domain, remainder taken from reference TRBV2 and TRBJ2-7, is EPEVTQTPSHQVTQMGQEVILRCVPISNHLYFYWYRQILGQKVEFLVSFYNNEISEKSEIFDDQFSVERPDGSNFTLKIRSTKLEDSAMYFCASSEDGHYEQYFGPGTRLTVT.